This T cell receptor (beta chain) stems from a study of OX40 agonist ivuxolimab in advanced cancers. Germline V gene sequence: CDR1 MDHEN, CDR2 SYDVKM. The CDR3 runs 12 residues. Trimming left V 1 base short and J 2 bases short, with 2 bases between. Profiling relied on immunoSEQ multiplex PCR, and the TCRdb table lists in-frame clones only, not all of them. The sample yields more than 45,000 clones, more than 70% seen once. The sequence was collected from an adult with an advanced solid tumor such as melanoma, head and neck, liver or kidney cancer. This chain connects TRBV28 to TRBJ2-5; no firm D call. The sample here was CD4+ or CD8+ T cells sorted from blood, taken in a trial of the OX40 agonist ivuxolimab. CDR3 DNA: TGTGCCAGCAGTTTATTACAAGAGACCCAGTACTTC. Translated, it gives CASSLLQETQYF.